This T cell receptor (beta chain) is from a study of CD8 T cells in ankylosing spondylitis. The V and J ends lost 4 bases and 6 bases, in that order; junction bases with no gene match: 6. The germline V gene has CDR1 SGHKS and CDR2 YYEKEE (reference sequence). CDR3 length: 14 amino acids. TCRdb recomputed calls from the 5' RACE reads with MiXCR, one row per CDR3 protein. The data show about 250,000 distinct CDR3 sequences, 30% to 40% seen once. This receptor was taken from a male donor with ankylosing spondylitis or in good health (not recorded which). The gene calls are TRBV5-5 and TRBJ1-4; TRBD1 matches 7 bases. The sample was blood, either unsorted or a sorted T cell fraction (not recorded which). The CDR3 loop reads CASSIQGTHEKLFF. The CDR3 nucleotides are TGTGCCAGCAGCATACAGGGGACTCATGAAAAACTGTTTTTT.